This is a list of T cell receptor beta chains from one sample in a study of patients and donors after allogeneic stem cell transplantation. TCRdb processed the RT-PCR reads anew with MiXCR; each CDR3 protein has one entry. The sample lists 150,000 to 200,000 distinct CDR3 sequences; approximately 30% were seen once. The material sequenced was blood, either unsorted or a sorted T cell fraction (not recorded which). These receptors were obtained from a human donor who was either an allogeneic HSCT recipient or a stem cell or donor lymphocyte infusion donor (not recorded which). It is not recorded whose cells these are; they may come from a transplant donor. The CDR3 runs from the conserved cysteine through the conserved F or W. The D gene is left open where the match is weak. Rows may omit the clone size; those that give it use once, few, many or a size class.

>NA|TRBV28|TRBJ1-2|NA
CASSFLGSLGYTF
TGTGCCAGCAGTTTCCTGGGTTCTTTAGGCTACACCTTC
>TRBD1|TRBV28|TRBJ1-4|few
CATVSPGGFEKLFF
TGTGCCACCGTGTCGCCAGGGGGCTTTGAAAAACTGTTTTTT
>NA|TRBV2|TRBJ1-5|few
CASSEEGGTLNQPQHF
TGTGCCAGCAGTGAAGAGGGAGGTACTCTTAATCAGCCCCAGCATTTT
>NA|TRBV6-2/TRBV6-3|TRBJ1-5|NA
CASRNGGGQPQHF
TGTGCCAGCAGGAACGGGGGGGGTCAGCCCCAGCATTTT
>NA|TRBV9|TRBJ1-4|NA
CASSTRGGSEKLFF
TGTGCCAGCAGCACCCGAGGGGGTAGTGAAAAACTGTTTTTT
>NA|TRBV29-1|TRBJ2-5|NA
CSVCPRDRAQETQYF
TGCAGCGTTTGCCCCCGGGACCGTGCACAAGAGACCCAGTACTTC
>NA|TRBV4-2|TRBJ2-5|NA
CASSQDRQGQETQYF
TGTGCCAGCAGCCAAGATAGGCAGGGCCAAGAGACCCAGTACTTC
>NA|TRBV6-5|TRBJ2-7|NA
CASRLDGGPSYEQYF
TGTGCCAGCAGGCTCGACGGGGGCCCATCCTACGAGCAGTACTTC
>TRBD1|TRBV5-6|TRBJ1-6|NA
CASSVRQGSSPLHF
TGTGCCAGCAGCGTACGACAGGGAAGCTCACCCCTCCACTTT
>NA|TRBV6-2/TRBV6-3|TRBJ1-5|NA
CASSSRSRGNQPQHF
TGTGCCAGCAGTTCTCGCTCGAGGGGCAATCAGCCCCAGCATTTT
>NA|TRBV6-5|TRBJ2-6|NA
CASSYRVRAWTGANVLTF
TGTGCCAGCAGTTACAGGGTGAGGGCATGGACGGGGGCCAACGTCCTGACTTTC
>TRBD2|TRBV12-3/TRBV12-4|TRBJ2-5|many
CASRTTTSGGRETQYF
TGTGCCAGCAGGACCACGACTAGCGGCGGGCGAGAGACCCAGTACTTC
>TRBD1|TRBV5-5|TRBJ1-2|few
CASRRTGSNYGYTF
TGTGCCAGCAGGCGGACAGGATCTAACTATGGCTACACCTTC
>NA|TRBV2|TRBJ1-6|NA
CASRGRTNSPLHF
TGTGCCAGCAGGGGCAGGACAAATTCACCCCTCCACTTT
>NA|TRBV12-3/TRBV12-4|TRBJ1-2|NA
CASSLGPIDQNGYTF
TGTGCCAGCAGTTTAGGTCCCATTGACCAGAATGGCTACACCTTC
>NA|TRBV11-2|TRBJ1-2|many
CASSLTSSYVGYTF
TGTGCCAGCAGCTTAACCTCTAGCTATGTCGGCTACACCTTC
>NA|TRBV6-5|TRBJ2-1|few
CASSYSSDLYNEQFF
TGTGCCAGCAGTTACTCTAGCGACCTTTACAATGAGCAGTTCTTC
>TRBD2|TRBV6-5|TRBJ2-1|NA
CASSTSGSRDKQFF
TGTGCCAGCAGTACTAGCGGGAGTAGAGATAAGCAGTTCTTC